This is a list of T cell receptor beta chains from one sample in a study of cytomegalovirus exposure and HLA in healthy donors. Sequencing used immunoSEQ multiplex PCR; TCRdb keeps in-frame clones, though not all of them. The top ten clones hold 1.5% to 2% of a sample with 100,000 to 150,000 clones, approximately 85% of them seen once. The sequenced material came from PBMCs. The receptors originated from a boy aged 10-17 years in good health and CMV-seronegative. Each CDR3 is given with its conserved first and last residue. The order of the fields is clone size, J gene, D gene, V gene, CDR3 DNA, CDR3 protein. D genes are given only for firm matches. Only part of the rows carry a size: once, few, many, or a class if the clone is expanded.

few | TRBJ1-2 | TRBD1 | TRBV4-1 | TGCGCCAGCAGCCCGCGACAGGGGGGGCATGGCTACACCTTC | CASSPRQGGHGYTF
- | TRBJ2-3 | - | TRBV6-4 | TGTGCCAGCAGTGATCTAAAGGATACGCAGTATTTT | CASSDLKDTQYF
- | TRBJ1-2 | - | TRBV4-1 | TGCGCCAGCAGCCAAGATCGGCGAGCGGACTACGAAGGCTACCCCTTC | CASSQDRRADYEGYPF
- | TRBJ2-1 | - | TRBV28 | TGTGCCAGCAGCCCGAGGCGAAGCAGTGAGCAGTTCTTC | CASSPRRSSEQFF
- | TRBJ1-3 | TRBD1 | TRBV6-6 | TGTGCCAGCGAACAGGGGGCAGGAAACACCATATATTTT | CASEQGAGNTIYF
- | TRBJ1-6 | - | TRBV13 | TGTGCCAGCAGCCGAAGAGGGAATTCACCCCTCCACTTT | CASSRRGNSPLHF
- | TRBJ1-1 | - | TRBV6-6 | TGTGCCAGCACCCGACAGGCGGGCACTGAAGCTTTCTTT | CASTRQAGTEAFF
- | TRBJ2-5 | - | TRBV4-2 | TGTGCCAGCAGCCAAGGCACAGAAGAGACCCAGTACTTC | CASSQGTEETQYF
- | TRBJ1-3 | - | TRBV7-9 | TGTGCCAGCAGCTTATCTCTATCTGGAAACACCATATATTTT | CASSLSLSGNTIYF
- | TRBJ2-1 | - | TRBV7-8 | TGTGCCAGCAGCAGCCGCACGCGCGAGCAGTTCTTC | CASSSRTREQFF
- | TRBJ1-1 | - | TRBV7-9 | TGTGCCAGCAGCTACGGACAGCGAGGCGTGGGCACTGAAGCTTTCTTT | CASSYGQRGVGTEAFF
- | TRBJ1-1 | TRBD1 | TRBV7-9 | TGTGCCAGCAGCCCGGTTGACAGGGCAAATGAAGCTTTCTTT | CASSPVDRANEAFF
once | TRBJ1-2 | - | TRBV29-1 | TGCAGCGTTGTACTCAGGGAAGTCGAAGGCTACACCTTC | CSVVLREVEGYTF
- | TRBJ2-3 | TRBD1 | TRBV5-6 | TGTGCCAGCAGCTCCACCGGGACAGGATCCGATACGCAGTATTTT | CASSSTGTGSDTQYF
- | TRBJ1-1 | TRBD1 | TRBV5-1 | TGCGCCAGCAGCGGAACAGGGGGCGAAACTGAAGCTTTCTTT | CASSGTGGETEAFF
- | TRBJ2-7 | TRBD2 | TRBV27 | TGTGCCAGCACTGGGACTAGCGGAACCTACGAGCAGTACTTC | CASTGTSGTYEQYF
- | TRBJ1-5 | TRBD1 | TRBV19 | TGTGCCAGTAGTTACCGGGACAGGGCTCAGCCCCAGCATTTT | CASSYRDRAQPQHF
- | TRBJ2-2 | TRBD2 | TRBV6-4 | TGTGCCAGCAGTGACTCGACTAGCGGGGACACCGGGGAGCTGTTTTTT | CASSDSTSGDTGELFF
- | TRBJ2-1 | TRBD2 | TRBV4-1 | TGCGCCAGCGCAAGGGAGGGCCTCTCCTACAATGAGCAGTTCTTC | CASAREGLSYNEQFF
- | TRBJ2-7 | - | TRBV4-3 | TGCGCCAGCAGCCAAGAAAGGGGTAGTTACGAGCAGTACTTC | CASSQERGSYEQYF
- | TRBJ2-5 | - | TRBV30 | TGTGCCTGGGGACAGATCAAGCAGTACTTC | CAWGQIKQYF
- | TRBJ1-5 | - | TRBV19 | TGTGCCAGTAGTACTTCAGGGGCCCATAGCAATCAGCCCCAGCATTTT | CASSTSGAHSNQPQHF
many | TRBJ2-2 | TRBD1 | TRBV19 | TGTGCCACTAACACAGGGGAAACCGGGGAGCTGTTTTTT | CATNTGETGELFF